This entry lists 30 T cell receptor beta chains sequenced from one sample in a study of T cell responses to AZD1222 COVID-19 vaccine. Using immunoSEQ multiplex PCR, the repertoire was profiled, and TCRdb retains in-frame clones only, with some absent. Of 100,000 to 150,000 clones listed, 70% to 85% are singletons. The specimen was peripheral blood, collected 28 days after the second AZD1222 dose. These receptors were collected from an adult who received the AZD1222 COVID-19 vaccine.

This clone was seen a single time. V and J are TRBV19 and TRBJ1-4; 9 nucleotides match TRBD1. This CDR3 has 16 amino acids. V shed 3 bases, J shed 7 bases, and the junction held 9 bases outside the gene matches. The germline CDR1 and CDR2 sequences are LNHDA and SQIVND (reference sequence). Here the CDR3 reads CASSIRDRVPVEKLFF. DNA of the CDR3: TGTGCCAGTAGTATCCGGGACAGGGTTCCGGTTGAAAAACTGTTTTTT. Filled out from reference TRBV19 and TRBJ1-4, the complete variable domain reads DGGITQSPKYLFRKEGQNVTLSCEQNLNHDAMYWYRQDPGQGLRLIYYSQIVNDFQKGDIAEGYSVSREKKESFPLTVTSAQKNPTAFYLCASSIRDRVPVEKLFFGSGTQLSVL.

V is TRBV3-1 (or the pseudogene TRBV3-2) and J is TRBJ1-1; D possibly corresponds to TRBD1 (5 bases). Deletions cut 1 base from V and 2 bases from J, with 8 bases between. The CDR3 extends over 14 amino acids. The V gene's germline CDR1 is LGHDT and CDR2 YNNKEL (reference sequence). Here the CDR3 DNA reads TGTGCCAGCAGCCAAGCAGGGATTAACACTGAAGCTTTCTTT. Residues: CASSQAGINTEAFF.

This clone was counted a single time. J is TRBJ2-3 and V is TRBV28, with 8 bases matching TRBD1. This CDR3 has 15 residues. Per the germline V gene, CDR1 is MDHEN and CDR2 is SYDVKM. V lost 7 bases and J lost 4; bases outside the gene matches: 10. The CDR3 spells CASTKNRGVPDTQYF. CDR3 sequence (DNA): TGTGCCAGCACTAAGAACAGGGGGGTCCCAGATACGCAGTATTTT.

The chain has TRBV18 and TRBJ2-5, with D possibly TRBD1 on 6 matching bases. The CDR3 length is 14 residues. Germline CDR1 and CDR2: KGHSH and LQKENI. The V end lost 3 bases, the J end lost 3 bases, and 11 bases lay between the germline ends. The CDR3 region has the DNA TGTGCCAGCTCACCCCGAGCAGGGGAAGAGACCCAGTACTTC. Its protein is CASSPRAGEETQYF.

The V and J genes are TRBV4-2 and TRBJ1-1, with 7 bases matching TRBD1. Germline V lookup: CDR1 LGHNA, CDR2 YNFKEQ. This CDR3 has 13 amino acids. J lost 11 bases, V lost 4 bases, and 10 bases had no gene match. CDR3 residues: CASSPGGDLVAFF. DNA for the CDR3: TGTGCCAGCAGCCCAGGGGGGGATTTGGTCGCTTTCTTT.

This clone was recorded a few times. The genes are TRBV10-2 and TRBJ1-5, with TRBD1 matching 7 bases. The CDR3 consists of 15 residues. Germline CDR1 and CDR2: WSHSY and SAAADI. Germline trimming cut 8 bases from V and 0 bases from J; bases unmatched to any gene: 7. The CDR3 bases are TGCGCCAGCTCCCGGGGGACAGATAGCAATCAGCCCCAGCATTTT. Residues: CASSRGTDSNQPQHF.

This chain connects TRBV19 to TRBJ1-2; 9 bases map to TRBD1. CDR1 LNHDA and CDR2 SQIVND come from the germline V gene (reference sequence). The CDR3 totals 16 residues. Trimming removed 5 bases from V and 5 bases from J; junction bases left unmatched: 12. The CDR3 DNA sequence: TGTGCCAGTAGTCCCGAACCGGACAGGGGTTTTTATGGCTACACCTTC. Protein: CASSPEPDRGFYGYTF.

The rearrangement uses TRBV30 and TRBJ1-5; TRBD1 matches 7 bases. The CDR3 spans 14 residues. Germline-derived CDR1 and CDR2 are GTSNPN and SVGIG (reference sequence). V trimming: 5 bases; J trimming: 7 bases; junction bases outside the gene matches: 11. CDR3 DNA sequence: TGTGCCTGGGTCAGACAGGGTGGAGGGCAGCCCCAGCATTTT. Translating gives CAWVRQGGGQPQHF.

This clone was recorded once. This rearrangement joins TRBV28 to TRBJ1-2; tentative D call: TRBD1 (5 bases). This CDR3 is 13 amino acids long. V gave up 6 bases and J gave up 3 bases, with 11 bases separating them. CDR1 is MDHEN, CDR2 SYDVKM, per germline. CDR3 sequence reads: CASRPGGYYGYTF. For the CDR3, the DNA is TGTGCCAGCAGACCGGGGGGTTACTATGGCTACACCTTC.

The chain recombines TRBV10-3 with TRBJ2-5; a weak D match, TRBD1 (6 bases). The germline V and J ends were trimmed by 7 bases and 2 bases, with 11 bases remaining between them. The CDR3 contains 13 residues. In germline, CDR1 is ENHRY, CDR2 SYGVKD. Here the CDR3 DNA reads TGTGCCATCATGGGGGCTCCGCAAGAGACCCAGTACTTC. This translates into CAIMGAPQETQYF.

CDR3 residues: CATSRDRDPAEPQHF. In nucleotides, the CDR3 is TGTGCCACCAGCAGAGACCGGGACCCCGCCGAGCCCCAGCATTTT. V usage is TRBV15 and J usage is TRBJ1-5; tentatively, D is TRBD1 (5 bases). CDR3 length: 15 residues. V was pared by 0 bases and J by 8 bases, with 14 bases between. The germline gives CDR1 LNHNV, CDR2 YYDKDF (reference sequence).

CDR3 residues: CASSPLTSGKETQYF. DNA for the CDR3: TGTGCCAGCAGCCCCCTGACTAGCGGAAAAGAGACCCAGTACTTC. V usage is TRBV3-1 (or the pseudogene TRBV3-2) and J usage is TRBJ2-5; 9 bases line up with TRBD2. The germline V gene encodes CDR1 LGHDT and CDR2 YNNKEL (reference sequence). This CDR3 contains 15 residues. V was clipped by 4 bases and J by 3 bases; unmatched bases: 6.

The CDR3 DNA sequence: TGTGCCAGCAGCTCATCCGGACCTTTTACTAACTATGGCTACACCTTC. Translation gives CASSSSGPFTNYGYTF. The chain uses TRBV6-2 or TRBV6-3 and TRBJ1-2; D remains unclear. CDR3 length equals 16 residues. Trimming left V 6 bases short and J 0 bases short, with 17 bases between. Germline loops: CDR1 MNHEY, CDR2 SVGEGT.

The V call is TRBV2, the J call TRBJ2-1, with D possibly matching TRBD2 (7 bases). CDR1 is SNHLY, CDR2 FYNNEI, per germline. The CDR3 extends over 13 amino acids. V lost 5 bases and J 9 bases, leaving 14 bases between the germline ends. CDR3 sequence reads: CASSQPGEGEQFF. The CDR3 DNA reads TGTGCCAGCAGTCAACCAGGGGAGGGTGAGCAGTTCTTC.

The CDR3 coding sequence is TGTGCCTCGTCGGATTCCCAAAACATTCAGTACTTC. It yields the protein CASSDSQNIQYF. The chain is built from TRBV6-5 and TRBJ2-4, with D uncertain. The CDR3 sequence is 12 residues long. Germline assignment: CDR1 MNHEY and CDR2 SVGAGI. V lost 11 bases, J lost 5 bases, and 13 bases lay in between.

The chain has TRBV9 and TRBJ1-1; the D is unclear. V lost 0 bases, J lost 4 bases, and 16 bases lay in between. The germline V gene has CDR1 SGDLS and CDR2 YYNGEE. The CDR3 sequence is 16 residues long. CDR3 DNA: TGTGCCAGCAGCGTAGAGCCAGTAGGGTGGGGCACTGAAGCTTTCTTT. Residues: CASSVEPVGWGTEAFF. Full variable domain (remainder filled in from reference TRBV9 and TRBJ1-1): DSGVTQTPKHLITATGQRVTLRCSPRSGDLSVYWYQQSLDQGLQFLIQYYNGEERAKGNILERFSAQQFPDLHSELNLSSLELGDSALYFCASSVEPVGWGTEAFFGQGTRLTVV.

This chain uses TRBV6-5 with TRBJ1-1; D uncertain. The V gene lost 4 bases and the J gene lost 4 bases, with 13 bases spanning the gap. CDR3 size: 14 residues. The germline V gene encodes CDR1 MNHEY and CDR2 SVGAGI. The CDR3 reads CASSSSGWSTEAFF. The CDR3 region has the DNA TGTGCCAGCAGTTCCTCGGGGTGGAGCACTGAAGCTTTCTTT.

The chain has TRBV5-1 and TRBJ1-1, with D unresolved. The V gene's germline CDR1 is SGHRS and CDR2 YFSETQ. The V end lost 0 bases, the J end lost 3 bases, and 9 bases lay between the germline ends. This CDR3 contains 14 residues. CDR3 amino acids: CASSLVGLDTEAFF. The CDR3 DNA follows: TGCGCCAGCAGCTTGGTCGGGCTGGACACTGAAGCTTTCTTT.

This rearrangement joins TRBV13 to TRBJ1-6; no clear D. The length of the CDR3 is 14 residues. The V end lost 7 bases, the J end lost 0 bases, and 7 bases lay between the germline ends. Per germline, CDR1 PRHDT and CDR2 FYEKMQ (reference sequence). Written as DNA, the CDR3 is TGTGCCAGCACGCGATACTCCTATAATTCACCCCTCCACTTT. Translated: CASTRYSYNSPLHF. Full variable domain (remainder filled in from reference TRBV13 and TRBJ1-6): AAGVIQSPRHLIKEKRETATLKCYPIPRHDTVYWYQQGPGQDPQFLISFYEKMQSDKGSIPDRFSAQQFSDYHSELNMSSLELGDSALYFCASTRYSYNSPLHFGNGTRLTVT.

This chain uses TRBV2 with TRBJ2-7; perhaps TRBD2 as D (6 bases). This CDR3 comprises 15 residues. CDR1 is SNHLY and CDR2 is FYNNEI in the germline V gene. Trimming removed 3 bases at V and 2 bases at J, with 14 bases between. For the CDR3, the DNA is TGTGCCAGCAGTGAGTCTCCCCGGGGGACCTACGAGCAGTACTTC. Its translation is CASSESPRGTYEQYF.

V gene TRBV7-2 combines with J gene TRBJ1-5; no reliable D call. Germline V CDR1 and CDR2: SGHTA, FQGNSA. V was clipped by 7 bases and J by 3 bases, with 7 bases between them. The CDR3 has 12 amino acids. The chain's CDR3 is CASTDYNQPQHF. CDR3 nucleotides: TGTGCCAGCACCGATTACAATCAGCCCCAGCATTTT. The variable domain in full, completed from reference TRBV7-2 and TRBJ1-5, reads GAGVSQSPSNKVTEKGKDVELRCDPISGHTALYWYRQSLGQGLEFLIYFQGNSAPDKSGLPSDRFSAERTGGSVSTLTIQRTQQEDSAVYLCASTDYNQPQHFGDGTRLSIL.

The genes are TRBV19 and TRBJ1-5, with TRBD1 identical over 7 bases. CDR1 and CDR2 (germline): LNHDA, SQIVND (reference sequence). The CDR3 contains 12 residues. Trimming at V came to 11 bases and at J to 6 bases, leaving 7 bases not matched to a gene. CDR3 nucleotides: TGTGCCGGACAGGAACCTGGTCAGCCCCAGCATTTT. Protein product: CAGQEPGQPQHF.

The chain has TRBV4-1 and TRBJ1-6, with unresolved D. The CDR3 spans 14 residues. V was cut by 6 bases and J by 5 bases, with 11 bases left in between. Germline CDR1 reads MGHRA; CDR2 reads YSYEKL. This CDR3 is CASSEGYNNSPLHF. In DNA, the CDR3 is TGCGCCAGCAGTGAAGGCTATAATAATTCACCCCTCCACTTT.

This CDR3 reads CASSQTAGTQETQYF. The CDR3 bases are TGTGCCAGCAGCCAAACGGCGGGGACCCAAGAGACCCAGTACTTC. V usage is TRBV4-2 and J usage is TRBJ2-5; tentatively, D is TRBD2 (6 bases). The germline V gene encodes CDR1 LGHNA and CDR2 YNFKEQ. V dropped 2 bases and J dropped 1 base, with 11 bases sitting between them. The CDR3 consists of 15 residues.

The chain combines TRBV5-6 with TRBJ2-2; D not certain. CDR1 and CDR2 from the germline V gene are SGHDT and YYEEEE. This CDR3 is built from 13 residues. The V end was cut by 5 bases, the J end by 6 bases, with 11 bases between. CDR3 protein: CASSSSPSGELFF. The CDR3 DNA is TGTGCCAGCAGTTCCAGTCCTTCCGGGGAGCTGTTTTTT.

The chain employs TRBV11-1 and TRBJ2-3; D might be TRBD2 (5 bases). CDR1 and CDR2 (germline): SGHAT, FQDESV (reference sequence). The CDR3 runs to 15 residues. With 1 base removed from V and 0 bases from J, the gap between germline ends came to 8 bases. The CDR3 sequence is CASSLVDLSTDTQYF. As DNA, the CDR3 is TGTGCCAGCAGCTTAGTGGACTTGAGCACAGATACGCAGTATTTT.

This chain joins TRBV12-3 or TRBV12-4 and TRBJ1-1, with 8 bases that match TRBD1. V trimming: 7 bases; J trimming: 10 bases; junction bases outside the gene matches: 11. This CDR3 has 13 residues. CDR3 in DNA: TGTGCCAGCACCGCCCTACGAGGACAGGGAGCTTTCTTT. Translation gives CASTALRGQGAFF.

The chain recombines TRBV6-4 with TRBJ1-1; D not resolved. The CDR3 spans 11 residues. The germline CDR1 and CDR2 sequences are MRHNA and SNTAGT. Trimming shortened V by 11 bases and J by 4 bases, and 11 bases separated the two germline ends. The CDR3 here is CAPAALTEAFF. DNA of the CDR3: TGTGCCCCGGCGGCACTCACTGAAGCTTTCTTT.

This chain uses TRBV2 with TRBJ1-4, with TRBD1 matching 7 bases. The CDR3 is made up of 15 amino acids. Germline V gene data show CDR1 as SNHLY and CDR2 as FYNNEI. After removal of 5 bases from V and 8 bases from J, the junction contained 11 bases not matched to a gene. This chain's CDR3 is CASSQTGMGGEKLFF. In DNA form, the CDR3 reads TGTGCCAGCAGTCAGACAGGGATGGGTGGGGAAAAACTGTTTTTT.

The V call is TRBV27, the J call TRBJ1-2; D is possibly TRBD1 (5 bases). This CDR3 has 18 residues. Trimming cost V 3 bases and J 0 bases, with 20 bases left between them. Germline assignment: CDR1 MNHEY and CDR2 SMNVEV (reference sequence). The CDR3 DNA reads as TGTGCCAGCAGTTTCCTCCCGCCCGTGAGGGGAGCTAACTATGGCTACACCTTC. This gives the protein CASSFLPPVRGANYGYTF.